This passage covers 29 T cell receptor beta chains from one sample sequenced in a study of cytomegalovirus exposure and HLA in healthy donors. PCR was performed using 60 Vbeta and 13 Jbeta primers. Profiling relied on immunoSEQ multiplex PCR, and the TCRdb table lists in-frame clones only, not all of them. The sample holds fewer than 200,000 clones; around 69% are singletons and the top ten take under 3.5%. The specimen sequenced was PBMCs. These receptors originate from a woman aged 25-40 years in good health and CMV-seronegative.

DNA for the CDR3: TGTGCCAGCTGGTCAAGGGAAGGGGACTATGGCTACACCTTC. It yields the protein CASWSREGDYGYTF. V gene TRBV28 combines with J gene TRBJ1-2; D possibly corresponds to TRBD1 (5 bases). CDR3 size: 14 residues. CDR1 MDHEN and CDR2 SYDVKM come from the germline V gene. Trimming cost V 8 bases and J 3 bases, with 16 bases left between them.

This clone was observed once. The chain carries TRBV11-2 and TRBJ2-4, with D possibly TRBD2 on 6 matching bases. From germline, CDR1 is SGHAT and CDR2 FQNNGV. This CDR3 spans 14 amino acids. With 1 base removed from V and 7 bases from J, the gap between germline ends came to 11 bases. CDR3 DNA sequence: TGTGCCAGCAGCTTAGGGGGGGTTAGCAACATTCAGTACTTC. Translation gives CASSLGGVSNIQYF.

The genes are TRBV5-1 and TRBJ2-7; 9 bases match TRBD1. The V gene's germline CDR1 is SGHRS and CDR2 YFSETQ. The J segment lost 3 bases and the V segment lost 2 bases, leaving 12 bases of the junction unmatched. This CDR3 comprises 17 residues. The CDR3 sequence is CASSLPEPGTGFYEQYF. The CDR3 DNA is TGCGCCAGCAGCTTACCCGAGCCCGGGACAGGGTTCTACGAGCAGTACTTC.

The chain carries TRBV7-9 and TRBJ2-1; 15 bases are shared with TRBD2. The CDR3 is 18 amino acids. The germline CDR1 and CDR2 sequences are SEHNR and FQNEAQ (reference sequence). With 4 bases clipped from V and 6 bases from J, the junction kept 10 bases outside the gene matches. This CDR3 is CASSSIRGLAGGLNEQFF. CDR3 in DNA: TGTGCCAGCAGCTCCATCAGAGGACTAGCGGGGGGGCTCAATGAGCAGTTCTTC.

The rearrangement joins TRBV28 to TRBJ2-4, with D perhaps TRBD2 (6 bases). Germline V lookup: CDR1 MDHEN, CDR2 SYDVKM. V lost 2 bases to trimming and J lost 8 bases, with 16 bases between them. CDR3 length equals 15 residues. This chain's CDR3 is CASSLGGGGLDIQYF. The CDR3 DNA follows: TGTGCCAGCAGTTTAGGGGGAGGAGGTTTAGACATTCAGTACTTC.

V and J are TRBV13 and TRBJ2-1; 12 bases match TRBD2. J lost 5 bases, V lost 3 bases, and 5 bases had no gene match. The V gene's germline CDR1 is PRHDT and CDR2 FYEKMQ (reference sequence). CDR3 length equals 16 residues. CDR3 in DNA: TGTGCCAGCAGCTTTCTAGCGGGAGGGCGAAACAATGAGCAGTTCTTC. Amino acid sequence: CASSFLAGGRNNEQFF.

The gene calls are TRBV5-4 and TRBJ2-3, with a possible D match to TRBD1 (6 bases). V lost 5 bases to trimming and J lost 0 bases, with 13 bases between them. The CDR3 totals 15 residues. Germline CDR1 reads SGHNT; CDR2 reads YYREEE (reference sequence). Written as DNA, the CDR3 is TGTGCCAGCAGAGGGACACCCTCTAGCACAGATACGCAGTATTTT. Translated: CASRGTPSSTDTQYF.

The chain employs TRBV7-2 and TRBJ2-1; a weak D match, TRBD2 (6 bases). Germline CDR1 SGHTA, CDR2 FQGNSA. This CDR3 region has 15 residues. V was shortened by 4 bases and J by 7 bases, with 17 bases between the two germline ends. CDR3: CASSSTGAGGNEQFF. The DNA of the CDR3 is TGTGCCAGCAGCTCCACGGGAGCTGGTGGGAATGAGCAGTTCTTC.

J is TRBJ1-4 and V is TRBV9; D remains unclear. The germline V gene has CDR1 SGDLS and CDR2 YYNGEE. This CDR3 comprises 15 residues. Trimming stripped 0 bases from V and 7 bases from J, with 13 bases between. Here the CDR3 reads CASSVDGNMVEKLFF. The CDR3 DNA sequence: TGTGCCAGCAGCGTAGACGGGAACATGGTTGAAAAACTGTTTTTT.

The rearrangement uses TRBV28 and TRBJ2-7; 10 nucleotides align to TRBD1. Germline CDR1 reads MDHEN; CDR2 reads SYDVKM. The CDR3 extends over 18 amino acids. Unmatched junction bases numbered 17, after V lost 7 bases and J lost 2 bases. CDR3 coding DNA: TGTGCCAGCAACCCCAGTCCGGCCCGGACAGGGGGAACCTACGAGCAGTACTTC. Translating gives CASNPSPARTGGTYEQYF.

J is TRBJ1-6 and V is TRBV5-1; maybe TRBD1 (6 bases). This CDR3 is built from 13 residues. Germline V gene data show CDR1 as SGHRS and CDR2 as YFSETQ. Trimming removed 5 bases from V and 10 bases from J, with 13 bases in between. This CDR3 is CASRFSGDSPLHF. The CDR3 DNA follows: TGCGCCAGCAGGTTCTCAGGGGACTCACCCCTCCACTTT.

The chain employs TRBV6-6 and TRBJ1-5, with a weak D call TRBD1 (6 bases). V was clipped by 6 bases and J by 5 bases, with 14 bases between them. The CDR3 is 14 amino acids. CDR1 MNHNY and CDR2 SVGAGI come from the germline V gene (reference sequence). CDR3 sequence (DNA): TGTGCCAGCAGGCTCCGGGACACCTATCAGCCCCAGCATTTT. Translating it yields CASRLRDTYQPQHF.

This clone was picked up a small number of times. The chain couples TRBV5-6 to TRBJ1-3, with D perhaps TRBD1 (6 bases). This CDR3 region has 16 residues. The ends were cut back, 2 bases at V and 0 bases at J, with 12 bases in the middle. Germline CDR1 and CDR2: SGHDT and YYEEEE. The CDR3 nucleotides are TGTGCCAGCAGCTTAGGGGGTCCTTCCTCTGGAAACACCATATATTTT. Translating it yields CASSLGGPSSGNTIYF.

The chain combines TRBV6-1 with TRBJ1-2; D gene ambiguous. V lost 5 bases to trimming and J lost 4 bases, with 8 bases between them. The germline gives CDR1 MNHNS, CDR2 SASEGT. There are 12 residues in the CDR3. In DNA form, the CDR3 reads TGTGCCAGCAGTACAGCCCCCTATGGCTACACCTTC. It encodes CASSTAPYGYTF.

The rearrangement uses TRBV5-1 and TRBJ1-5, with D perhaps matching TRBD1 (5 bases). This CDR3 spans 16 amino acids. Germline V gene sequence: CDR1 SGHRS, CDR2 YFSETQ. V was clipped by 1 base and J by 6 bases, with 17 bases between them. The CDR3 nucleotides read TGCGCCAGCAGCTTGCGGCGGGGGTTATTGGTTCAGCCCCAGCATTTT. Translation: CASSLRRGLLVQPQHF.

The rearrangement uses TRBV5-1 and TRBJ1-3; D call uncertain. In germline, CDR1 is SGHRS, CDR2 YFSETQ. The CDR3 runs to 15 residues. The V end lost 2 bases, the J end lost 0 bases, and 9 bases lay between the germline ends. CDR3 region: CASSLTGLSGNTIYF. The CDR3 DNA reads as TGCGCCAGCAGCTTAACCGGTCTCTCTGGAAACACCATATATTTT.

The V and J genes are TRBV5-1 and TRBJ2-1; possibly TRBD1 for D (8 bases). This CDR3 has 19 residues. Germline CDR1 reads SGHRS; CDR2 reads YFSETQ. Trimming shortened V by 2 bases and J by 6 bases, and 27 bases separated the two germline ends. The CDR3 loop reads CASSLGQGPSGGWFNEQFF. In nucleotides, the CDR3 is TGCGCCAGCAGCTTAGGACAGGGCCCGTCCGGGGGGTGGTTCAATGAGCAGTTCTTC.

In its sample, this clone was seen once. The chain employs TRBV7-8 and TRBJ2-7; 7 bases line up with TRBD1. Losses at the gene ends were 5 bases for V and 3 bases for J; bases not matched to a gene: 7. CDR1 and CDR2 (germline): SGHVS, FQNEAQ. The CDR3 loop spans 14 amino acids. Written as DNA, the CDR3 is TGTGCCAGCAGCATAAGACAGGGATTCTACGAGCAGTACTTC. Protein: CASSIRQGFYEQYF.

This clone was recorded once. V and J are TRBV7-6 and TRBJ2-7, with 7 bases matching TRBD2. Germline-derived CDR1 and CDR2 are SGHVS and FNYEAQ. With 4 bases clipped from V and 2 bases from J, the junction kept 2 bases outside the gene matches. This CDR3 contains 13 residues. CDR3 coding DNA: TGTGCCAGCAGCTCAACTAGCGCCTACGAGCAGTACTTC. Protein: CASSSTSAYEQYF.

V is TRBV28 and J is TRBJ2-1; 7 bases align to TRBD2. Germline V CDR1 and CDR2: MDHEN, SYDVKM. V dropped 5 bases and J dropped 0; count of bases not matched to a gene: 10. The length of the CDR3 is 17 residues. The CDR3 loop is CASSRTPSGLSYNEQFF. CDR3 sequence (DNA): TGTGCCAGCAGTCGCACCCCTAGCGGCCTCTCCTACAATGAGCAGTTCTTC.

In its sample, this clone was seen once. The chain's CDR3 is CASSFGTTFYNEQFF. The CDR3 coding sequence is TGTGCCAGCAGTTTTGGGACTACGTTCTACAATGAGCAGTTCTTC. V is TRBV27 and J is TRBJ2-1; 7 bases map to TRBD2. Germline V gene lookup returns CDR1 MNHEY and CDR2 SMNVEV (reference sequence). CDR3 size: 15 residues. Losses at the gene ends were 3 bases for V and 3 bases for J; bases not matched to a gene: 5.

This clone was counted a few times. The genes are TRBV5-6 and TRBJ1-4, with TRBD1 identical over 8 bases. V lost 3 bases, J lost 8 bases, and 6 bases stayed unmatched. Germline CDR1 and CDR2: SGHDT and YYEEEE. The CDR3 spans 14 residues. CDR3 nucleotides: TGTGCCAGCAGCTCACAGGGGGTTCGGGAAAAACTGTTTTTT. Translation: CASSSQGVREKLFF.

The chain couples TRBV4-2 to TRBJ2-3, with D perhaps TRBD2 (6 bases). The CDR3 is 16 amino acids. Germline lookup yields CDR1 LGHNA and CDR2 YNFKEQ. The V end lost 2 bases, the J end lost 2 bases, and 14 bases lay between the germline ends. The CDR3 DNA reads as TGTGCCAGCAGCCAAACCCCGGCTAGCGCCACAGATACGCAGTATTTT. Its protein product is CASSQTPASATDTQYF.

This clone is medium-sized within its sample. This rearrangement joins TRBV6-4 to TRBJ2-1; 11 bases are a match to TRBD2. CDR1 is MRHNA and CDR2 is SNTAGT in the germline V gene. The CDR3 has 15 residues. V trimming: 3 bases; J trimming: 5 bases; junction bases outside the gene matches: 3. CDR3 sequence: CASSETSGGNNEQFF. The CDR3 DNA sequence: TGTGCCAGCAGTGAAACTAGCGGGGGAAACAATGAGCAGTTCTTC.

This sequence joins TRBV15 and TRBJ2-6; no definite D call. The V and J ends lost 1 base and 0 bases respectively, with 13 bases between them. Germline CDR1 and CDR2: LNHNV and YYDKDF (reference sequence). The CDR3 loop spans 18 amino acids. Written as DNA, the CDR3 is TGTGCCACCAGCAGAGTTCAGACAAGTAGCTCTGGGGCCAACGTCCTGACTTTC. Translated: CATSRVQTSSSGANVLTF. Full variable domain (outside the CDR3, taken from reference TRBV15 and TRBJ2-6): DAMVIQNPRYQVTQFGKPVTLSCSQTLNHNVMYWYQQKSSQAPKLLFHYYDKDFNNEADTPDNFQSRRPNTSFCFLDIRSPGLGDTAMYLCATSRVQTSSSGANVLTFGAGSRLTVL.

The rearrangement links TRBV28 to TRBJ2-7; 11 bases line up with TRBD1. Germline V CDR1 and CDR2: MDHEN, SYDVKM. J lost 6 bases, V lost 5 bases, and 9 bases had no gene match. CDR3 length equals 15 residues. CDR3 sequence reads: CASSASGQGVIEQYF. The CDR3 DNA follows: TGTGCCAGCAGTGCCTCGGGACAGGGGGTCATCGAGCAGTACTTC.

This sequence joins TRBV19 and TRBJ1-5; a weak D match, TRBD1 (6 bases). Trimming left V 5 bases short and J 16 bases short, with 15 bases between. The germline V gene has CDR1 LNHDA and CDR2 SQIVND (reference sequence). This CDR3 has 11 residues. The CDR3 region is CASSPGAGKHF. Written as DNA, the CDR3 is TGTGCCAGTAGTCCAGGGGCAGGGAAACATTTT. Variable domain in full (rest from reference TRBV19 and TRBJ1-5): DGGITQSPKYLFRKEGQNVTLSCEQNLNHDAMYWYRQDPGQGLRLIYYSQIVNDFQKGDIAEGYSVSREKKESFPLTVTSAQKNPTAFYLCASSPGAGKHFGDGTRLSIL.

The chain uses TRBV10-3 and TRBJ2-4; 12 nucleotides align to TRBD2. This CDR3 comprises 17 residues. The germline gives CDR1 ENHRY, CDR2 SYGVKD. Germline trimming cut 6 bases from V and 9 bases from J; bases unmatched to any gene: 15. CDR3 loop: CAIRGEVTSGSNGIQYF. The CDR3 DNA reads as TGTGCCATCAGAGGGGAGGTGACTAGCGGGAGTAATGGCATTCAGTACTTC.

This chain connects TRBV28 to TRBJ2-1, with TRBD2 as a possible D gene (6 bases). CDR1 is MDHEN and CDR2 is SYDVKM in the germline V gene. V gave up 6 bases and J gave up 7 bases, with 22 bases separating them. The CDR3 runs to 16 residues. The CDR3 nucleotides read TGTGCCAGCAGCGGGAGCGGCCGAGGAGGTAGGAATGAGCAGTTCTTC. Translating it yields CASSGSGRGGRNEQFF.